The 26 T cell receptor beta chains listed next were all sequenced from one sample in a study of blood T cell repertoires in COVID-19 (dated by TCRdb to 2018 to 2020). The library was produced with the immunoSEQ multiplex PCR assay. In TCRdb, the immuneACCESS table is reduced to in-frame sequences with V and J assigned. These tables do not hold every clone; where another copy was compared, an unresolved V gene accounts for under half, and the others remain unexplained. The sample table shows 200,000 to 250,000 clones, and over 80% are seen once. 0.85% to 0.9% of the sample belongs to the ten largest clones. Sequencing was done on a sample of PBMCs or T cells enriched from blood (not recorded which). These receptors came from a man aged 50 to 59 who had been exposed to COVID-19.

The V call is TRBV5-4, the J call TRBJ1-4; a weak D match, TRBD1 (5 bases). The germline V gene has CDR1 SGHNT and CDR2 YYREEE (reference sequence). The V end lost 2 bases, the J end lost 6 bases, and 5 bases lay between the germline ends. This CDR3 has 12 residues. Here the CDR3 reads CASSFRDEKLFF. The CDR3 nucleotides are TGTGCCAGCAGCTTCAGGGATGAAAAACTGTTTTTT.

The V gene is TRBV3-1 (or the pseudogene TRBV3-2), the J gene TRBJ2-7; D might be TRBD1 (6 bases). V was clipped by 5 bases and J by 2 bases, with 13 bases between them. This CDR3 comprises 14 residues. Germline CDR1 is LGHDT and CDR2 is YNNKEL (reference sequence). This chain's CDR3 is CASSYRRGTYEQYF. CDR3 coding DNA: TGTGCCAGCAGCTACCGCAGGGGTACCTACGAGCAGTACTTC.

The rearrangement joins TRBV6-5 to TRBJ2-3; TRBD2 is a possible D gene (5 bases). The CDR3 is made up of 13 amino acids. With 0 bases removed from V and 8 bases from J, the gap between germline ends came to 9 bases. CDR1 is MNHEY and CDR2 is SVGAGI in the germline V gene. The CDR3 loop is CASSYSKSGTQYF. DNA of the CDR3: TGTGCCAGCAGTTACTCGAAGAGCGGTACGCAGTATTTT.

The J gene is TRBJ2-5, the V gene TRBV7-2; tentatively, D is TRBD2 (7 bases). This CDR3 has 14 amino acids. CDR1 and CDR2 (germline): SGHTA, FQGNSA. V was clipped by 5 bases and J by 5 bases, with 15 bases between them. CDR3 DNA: TGTGCCAGCAGCAAGGGGGGGGCGACGGAGACCCAGTACTTC. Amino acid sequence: CASSKGGATETQYF.

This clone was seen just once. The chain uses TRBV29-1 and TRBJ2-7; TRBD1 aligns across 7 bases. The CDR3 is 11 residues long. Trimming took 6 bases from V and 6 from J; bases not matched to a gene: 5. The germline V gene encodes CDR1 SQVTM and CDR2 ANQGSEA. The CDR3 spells CSVETGSEQYV. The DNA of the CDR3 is TGCAGCGTGGAGACAGGGTCCGAGCAGTACGTC.

CDR3 bases: TGTGCCACCAGTGATCTCTTCGCAGGACAGGATTCGCACTATGGCTACACCTTC. This codes for CATSDLFAGQDSHYGYTF. V gene TRBV24-1 combines with J gene TRBJ1-2; 7 bases fit TRBD1. Looked up from germline, CDR1 is KGHDR and CDR2 is SFDVKD. The CDR3 runs 18 residues. Trimming removed 3 bases from V and 3 bases from J; junction bases left unmatched: 15.

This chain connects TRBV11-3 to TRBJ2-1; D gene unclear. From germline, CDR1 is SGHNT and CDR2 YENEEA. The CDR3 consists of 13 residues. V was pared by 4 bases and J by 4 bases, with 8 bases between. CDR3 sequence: CASSSRGYNEQFF. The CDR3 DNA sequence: TGTGCCAGCAGCTCCCGCGGATACAATGAGCAGTTCTTC. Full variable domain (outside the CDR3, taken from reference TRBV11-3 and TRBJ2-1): EAGVVQSPRYKIIEKKQPVAFWCNPISGHNTLYWYLQNLGQGPELLIRYENEEAVDDSQLPKDRFSAERLKGVDSTLKIQPAELGDSAVYLCASSSRGYNEQFFGPGTRLTVL.

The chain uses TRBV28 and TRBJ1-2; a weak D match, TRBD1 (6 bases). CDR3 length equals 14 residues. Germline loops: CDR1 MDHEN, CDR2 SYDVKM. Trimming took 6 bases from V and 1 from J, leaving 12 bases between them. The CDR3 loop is CASRSTGINYGYTF. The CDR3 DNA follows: TGTGCCAGCAGGTCGACAGGAATTAACTATGGCTACACCTTC.

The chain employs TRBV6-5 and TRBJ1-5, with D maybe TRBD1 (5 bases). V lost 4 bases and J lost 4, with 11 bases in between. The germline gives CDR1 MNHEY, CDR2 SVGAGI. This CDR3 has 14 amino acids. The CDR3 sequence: CASSFAQDNQPQHF. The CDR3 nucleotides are TGTGCCAGCAGTTTTGCACAGGATAATCAGCCCCAGCATTTT.

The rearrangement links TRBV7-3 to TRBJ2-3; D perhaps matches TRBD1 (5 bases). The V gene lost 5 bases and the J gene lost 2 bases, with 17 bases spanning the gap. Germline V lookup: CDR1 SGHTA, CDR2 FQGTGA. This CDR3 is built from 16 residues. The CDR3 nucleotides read TGTGCCAGCAGCCCAGGCGGTACAGGACACACAGATACGCAGTATTTT. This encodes CASSPGGTGHTDTQYF.

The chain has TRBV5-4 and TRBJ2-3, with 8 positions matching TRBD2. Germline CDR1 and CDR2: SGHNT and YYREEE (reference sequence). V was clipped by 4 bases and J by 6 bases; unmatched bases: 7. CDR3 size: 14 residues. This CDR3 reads CASSPNRGGDTQYF. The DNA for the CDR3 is TGTGCCAGCAGCCCAAACCGGGGGGGCGATACGCAGTATTTT.

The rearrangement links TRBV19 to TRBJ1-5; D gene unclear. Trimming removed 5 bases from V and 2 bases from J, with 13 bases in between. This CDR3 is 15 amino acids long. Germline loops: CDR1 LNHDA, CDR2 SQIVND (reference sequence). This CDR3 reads CASSPQPQGNQPQHF. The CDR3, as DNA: TGTGCCAGTAGTCCACAACCCCAGGGCAATCAGCCCCAGCATTTT. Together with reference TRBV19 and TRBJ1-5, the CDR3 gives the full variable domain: DGGITQSPKYLFRKEGQNVTLSCEQNLNHDAMYWYRQDPGQGLRLIYYSQIVNDFQKGDIAEGYSVSREKKESFPLTVTSAQKNPTAFYLCASSPQPQGNQPQHFGDGTRLSIL.

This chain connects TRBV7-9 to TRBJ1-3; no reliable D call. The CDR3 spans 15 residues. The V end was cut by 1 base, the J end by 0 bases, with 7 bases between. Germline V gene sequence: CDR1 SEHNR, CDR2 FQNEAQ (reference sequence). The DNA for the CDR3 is TGTGCCAGCAGCTTAGTGGCGGCCTCTGGAAACACCATATATTTT. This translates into CASSLVAASGNTIYF.

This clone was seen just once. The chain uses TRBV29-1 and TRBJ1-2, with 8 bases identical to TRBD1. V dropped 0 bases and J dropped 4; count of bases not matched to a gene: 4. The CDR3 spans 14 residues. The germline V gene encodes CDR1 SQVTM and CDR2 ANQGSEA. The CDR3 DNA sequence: TGCAGCGTTGAAGATCCAACAGGGGGCTATGGCTACACCTTC. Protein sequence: CSVEDPTGGYGYTF. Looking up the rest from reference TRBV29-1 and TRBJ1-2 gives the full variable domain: SAVISQKPSRDICQRGTSLTIQCQVDSQVTMMFWYRQQPGQSLTLIATANQGSEATYESGFVIDKFPISRPNLTFSTLTVSNMSPEDSSIYLCSVEDPTGGYGYTFGSGTRLTVV.

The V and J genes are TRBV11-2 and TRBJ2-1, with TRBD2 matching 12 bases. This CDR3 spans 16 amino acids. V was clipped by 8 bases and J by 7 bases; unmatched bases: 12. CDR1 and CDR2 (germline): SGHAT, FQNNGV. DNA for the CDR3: TGTGCCAGCGGCCGACTAGCGGGAGATAATATGAATGAGCAGTTCTTC. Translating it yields CASGRLAGDNMNEQFF.

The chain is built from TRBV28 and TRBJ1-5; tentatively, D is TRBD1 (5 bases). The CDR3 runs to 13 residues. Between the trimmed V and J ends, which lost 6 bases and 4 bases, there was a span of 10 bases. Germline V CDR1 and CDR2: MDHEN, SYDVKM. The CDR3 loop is CASRVRGNQPQHF. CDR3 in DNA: TGTGCCAGCAGGGTACGGGGGAATCAGCCCCAGCATTTT. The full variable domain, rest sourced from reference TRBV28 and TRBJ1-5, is DVKVTQSSRYLVKRTGEKVFLECVQDMDHENMFWYRQDPGLGLRLIYFSYDVKMKEKGDIPEGYSVSREKKERFSLILESASTNQTSMYLCASRVRGNQPQHFGDGTRLSIL.

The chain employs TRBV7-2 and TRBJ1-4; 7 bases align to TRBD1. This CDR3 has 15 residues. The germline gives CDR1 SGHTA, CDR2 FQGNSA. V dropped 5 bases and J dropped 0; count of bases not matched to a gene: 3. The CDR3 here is CASSLDRATNEKLFF. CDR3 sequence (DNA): TGTGCCAGCAGCCTAGACAGGGCAACTAATGAAAAACTGTTTTTT. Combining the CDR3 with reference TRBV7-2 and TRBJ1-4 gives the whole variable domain GAGVSQSPSNKVTEKGKDVELRCDPISGHTALYWYRQSLGQGLEFLIYFQGNSAPDKSGLPSDRFSAERTGGSVSTLTIQRTQQEDSAVYLCASSLDRATNEKLFFGSGTQLSVL.

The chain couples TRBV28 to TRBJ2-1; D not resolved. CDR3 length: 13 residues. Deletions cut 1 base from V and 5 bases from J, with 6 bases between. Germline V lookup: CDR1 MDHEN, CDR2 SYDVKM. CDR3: CASSLFPNNEQFF. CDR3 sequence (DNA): TGTGCCAGCAGTTTATTCCCCAACAATGAGCAGTTCTTC.

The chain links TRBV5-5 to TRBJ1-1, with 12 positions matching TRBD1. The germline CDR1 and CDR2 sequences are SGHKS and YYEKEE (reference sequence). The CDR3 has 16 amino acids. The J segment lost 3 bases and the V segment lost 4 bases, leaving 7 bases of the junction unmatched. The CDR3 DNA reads TGTGCCAGCAGCCAGGGACAGGGGGCGCTTGACACTGAAGCTTTCTTT. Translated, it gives CASSQGQGALDTEAFF.

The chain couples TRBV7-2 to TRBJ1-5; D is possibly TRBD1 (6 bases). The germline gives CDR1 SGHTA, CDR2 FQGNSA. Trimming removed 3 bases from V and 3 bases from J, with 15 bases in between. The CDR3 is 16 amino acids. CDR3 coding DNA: TGTGCCAGCAGCTTTTTTGGGGGGGCCTTCAATCAGCCCCAGCATTTT. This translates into CASSFFGGAFNQPQHF.

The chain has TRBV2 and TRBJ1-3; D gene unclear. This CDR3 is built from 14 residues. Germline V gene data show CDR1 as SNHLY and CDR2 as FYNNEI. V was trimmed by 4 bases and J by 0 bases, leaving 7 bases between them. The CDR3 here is CASSALSSGNTIYF. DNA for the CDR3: TGTGCCAGCAGTGCTCTCAGCTCTGGAAACACCATATATTTT.

The CDR3 here is CASSVGPGQPATNEKLFF. DNA of the CDR3: TGTGCCAGCAGCGTGGGGCCGGGACAGCCTGCAACTAATGAAAAACTGTTTTTT. The chain combines TRBV9 with TRBJ1-4, with TRBD1 identical over 7 bases. Trimming cost V 2 bases and J 0 bases; bases outside gene matches: 10. The CDR3 length is 18 residues. Germline values: CDR1 SGDLS, CDR2 YYNGEE.

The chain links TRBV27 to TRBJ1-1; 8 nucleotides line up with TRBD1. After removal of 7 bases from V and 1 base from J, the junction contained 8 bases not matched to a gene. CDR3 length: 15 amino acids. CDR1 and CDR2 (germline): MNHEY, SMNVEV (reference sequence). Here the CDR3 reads CASKSPGQANTEAFF. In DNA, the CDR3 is TGTGCCAGCAAGTCCCCGGGACAGGCGAACACTGAAGCTTTCTTT.

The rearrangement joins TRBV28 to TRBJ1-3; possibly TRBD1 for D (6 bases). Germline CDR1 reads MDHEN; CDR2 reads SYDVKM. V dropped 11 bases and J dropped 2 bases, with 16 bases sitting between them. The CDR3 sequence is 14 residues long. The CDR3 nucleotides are TGTGCCGCGACCCAGGCAGGGGCTGGAAACACCATATATTTT. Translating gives CAATQAGAGNTIYF.

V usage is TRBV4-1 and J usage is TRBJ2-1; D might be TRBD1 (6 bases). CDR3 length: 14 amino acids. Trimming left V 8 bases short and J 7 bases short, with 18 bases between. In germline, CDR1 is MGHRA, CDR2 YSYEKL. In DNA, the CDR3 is TGCGCCAGCTCCCAAGGGGGAGTACGAAATGAGCAGTTCTTC. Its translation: CASSQGGVRNEQFF.

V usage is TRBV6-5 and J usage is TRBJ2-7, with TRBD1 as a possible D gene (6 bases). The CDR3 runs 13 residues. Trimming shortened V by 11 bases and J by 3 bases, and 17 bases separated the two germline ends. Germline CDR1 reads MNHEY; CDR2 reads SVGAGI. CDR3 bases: TGTGCCGCCCAGGGGCAGGGGAACTACGAGCAGTACTTC. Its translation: CAAQGQGNYEQYF.